The T cell receptor beta chain described here comes from a study of shared clonotypes between healthy human individuals. The germline CDR1 and CDR2 sequences are SGHTA and FQGNSA. The CDR3 contains 17 residues. Germline trimming cut 2 bases from V and 3 bases from J; bases unmatched to any gene: 13. As regards this clone: As yet, its antigen is unknown.

Using immunoSEQ multiplex PCR, the repertoire was profiled, and TCRdb retains in-frame clones only, with some absent. The sample lists 2,500,000 or so clones, 80% to 95% occurring once. Whole-study findings and limits: Among a handful of donors, about 5% of naive CD4 clonotypes were found in common.

The sample consisted of naive CD4+ T cells from PBMCs. Described subset: CD45RA+ positively selected. The sequence was obtained from a man between 18 and 29 years old in good health. Some clones in this sample may be carry-over from other donors' samples. The chain links TRBV7-2 to TRBJ2-7; 7 bases match TRBD1. The CDR3 DNA reads TGTGCCAGCAGCTTACCGGAAACAGGGGTACTTATCTACGAGCAGTACTTC. Its translation: CASSLPETGVLIYEQYF.